The 32 T cell receptor beta chains reported below all come from one sample, sequenced in a study of Graves' ophthalmopathy and Graves' hyperthyroidism. RNA served as the template for amplifying TCR beta CDR3 regions. An initial RT-PCR round employing HTBI primers preceded a second-round multiplex PCR. TCRdb passed the multiplex PCR reads through MiXCR, listing each CDR3 protein once. The sample shows more than 550,000 distinct CDR3 sequences, under 50% of them seen only once. The material sequenced was peripheral blood. These receptors originate from an adult man with Graves' ophthalmopathy.

The rearrangement uses TRBV25-1 and TRBJ1-6, with 7 bases matching TRBD1. V dropped 1 base and J dropped 11; count of bases not matched to a gene: 5. CDR3 size: 14 residues. Germline V gives CDR1 MGHDK, CDR2 SYGVNS. This CDR3 reads CASSEFGRGAPLHF. CDR3 DNA: TGTGCCAGCAGTGAATTCGGCAGGGGGGCACCCCTCCACTTT.

J is TRBJ2-4 and V is TRBV24-1; the match to TRBD2 covers 7 bases. From germline, CDR1 is KGHDR and CDR2 SFDVKD. This CDR3 spans 13 amino acids. V shed 9 bases, J shed 7 bases, and the junction held 8 bases outside the gene matches. The CDR3 DNA is TGTGCCACCTCGGGGGAGGGTGAGAACATTCAGTACTTC. It is translated as CATSGEGENIQYF.

This clonotype was seen many times. The J gene is TRBJ2-5, the V gene TRBV7-8; D gene ambiguous. Germline-derived CDR1 and CDR2 are SGHVS and FQNEAQ. With 5 bases removed from V and 4 bases from J, the gap between germline ends came to 20 bases. The CDR3 is made up of 16 amino acids. The CDR3 nucleotides are TGTGCCAGCAGCGAGAGAGGAATAGCACTTTTAGAGACCCAGTACTTC. As protein: CASSERGIALLETQYF.

V usage is TRBV19 and J usage is TRBJ2-2; 12 bases align to TRBD2. The J segment lost 4 bases and the V segment lost 5 bases, leaving 8 bases of the junction unmatched. The length of the CDR3 is 17 residues. CDR1 is LNHDA and CDR2 is SQIVND in the germline V gene (reference sequence). CDR3 sequence reads: CASSPTGTSGLTGELFF. The CDR3 bases are TGTGCCAGTAGTCCTACAGGGACTAGCGGGCTCACCGGGGAGCTGTTTTTT.

This clonotype was picked up many times. The CDR3 coding sequence is TGTGCCAGCAGCCCTGACAGTTACACTGAAGCTTTCTTT. Translated, it gives CASSPDSYTEAFF. The rearrangement joins TRBV7-9 to TRBJ1-1; a possible D gene is TRBD1 (5 bases). Germline V CDR1 and CDR2: SEHNR, FQNEAQ (reference sequence). The CDR3 covers 13 residues. With 5 bases removed from V and 3 bases from J, the gap between germline ends came to 10 bases.

To note about this clonotype: A much larger clone sits a single nucleotide away, making a read error possible. The chain joins TRBV9 to TRBJ2-7; TRBD1 agrees at 9 bases. The CDR3 is 14 amino acids. The germline gives CDR1 SGDLS, CDR2 YYNGEE. J lost 4 bases, V lost 4 bases, and 6 bases had no gene match. CDR3 amino acids: CASSPAGQGYEQYV. The DNA of the CDR3 is TGTGCCAGCAGCCCAGCGGGACAGGGTTACGAGCAGTACGTC.

This clonotype was counted ten times or more. This sequence joins TRBV2 and TRBJ2-7; D remains unclear. The CDR3 spans 13 residues. Germline lookup yields CDR1 SNHLY and CDR2 FYNNEI. V dropped 8 bases and J dropped 2 bases, with 13 bases sitting between them. The CDR3: CASQFSGAYEQYF. CDR3 coding DNA: TGTGCCAGCCAGTTCAGTGGCGCCTACGAGCAGTACTTC.

This clonotype showed up many times. The V and J genes are TRBV7-8 and TRBJ1-3; D is unresolved. Deletions cut 5 bases from V and 0 bases from J, with 11 bases between. This CDR3 region has 15 residues. Looked up from germline, CDR1 is SGHVS and CDR2 is FQNEAQ. The CDR3 sequence: CASSPTWVSGNTIYF. In DNA form, the CDR3 reads TGTGCCAGCAGCCCTACTTGGGTCTCTGGAAACACCATATATTTT.

In its sample, this clonotype was seen a few times. The chain recombines TRBV9 with TRBJ2-7; TRBD2 agrees at 11 bases. The CDR3 is made up of 16 amino acids. The V gene end was trimmed by 0 bases and the J gene end by 5 bases; junction bases not matched to a gene: 7. Germline V CDR1 and CDR2: SGDLS, YYNGEE. This chain's CDR3 is CASSVVAGGPGHEQYF. CDR3 nucleotides: TGTGCCAGCAGCGTAGTAGCGGGAGGGCCAGGCCACGAGCAGTACTTC.

This clonotype has a count of ten or more. The chain recombines TRBV12-3 or TRBV12-4 with TRBJ2-2; no definite D call. The CDR3 has 13 amino acids. The ends were cut back, 3 bases at V and 8 bases at J, with 10 bases in the middle. The CDR3 region has the DNA TGTGCCAGCAGTTTGGGCCCCTCAGGGGAGCTGTTTTTT. Protein: CASSLGPSGELFF.

This clonotype was picked up many times. V usage is TRBV25-1 and J usage is TRBJ2-7; D is unclear. The CDR3 spans 13 residues. V lost 1 base and J lost 9, with 13 bases in between. Germline CDR1 is MGHDK and CDR2 is SYGVNS. This chain's CDR3 is CASSELGVDWQYF. The CDR3 bases are TGTGCCAGCAGTGAATTAGGCGTAGATTGGCAGTACTTC.

The chain joins TRBV25-1 to TRBJ2-6; 7 bases align to TRBD1. Germline V gene sequence: CDR1 MGHDK, CDR2 SYGVNS. The CDR3 runs 16 residues. V was clipped by 3 bases and J by 2 bases; unmatched bases: 4. The CDR3: CASSDRGGAGANVLTF. CDR3 nucleotide sequence: TGTGCCAGCAGTGACAGAGGGGGCGCTGGGGCCAACGTCCTGACTTTC.

This clonotype was seen at least ten times. V and J are TRBV9 and TRBJ1-6, with 8 bases fitting TRBD1. There are 16 residues in the CDR3. Germline V gene data show CDR1 as SGDLS and CDR2 as YYNGEE. The trim removed 4 bases at V and 5 bases at J, leaving 8 bases unmatched. Here the CDR3 DNA reads TGTGCCAGCAGCCCGCAGGGGGCGCCCAATAATTCACCCCTCCACTTT. It yields the protein CASSPQGAPNNSPLHF.

The rearrangement uses TRBV9 and TRBJ1-2; the D gene is possibly TRBD1 (6 bases). Per the germline V gene, CDR1 is SGDLS and CDR2 is YYNGEE. Trimming left V 4 bases short and J 8 bases short, with 21 bases between. The CDR3 loop spans 15 amino acids. The CDR3 protein is CASSQDGRGARGYTF. The CDR3, as DNA: TGTGCCAGCAGCCAAGATGGTAGGGGGGCGAGGGGCTACACCTTC.

This clonotype was recorded many times. V is TRBV19 and J is TRBJ1-2; no clear D. Germline CDR1 reads LNHDA; CDR2 reads SQIVND (reference sequence). V was shortened by 4 bases and J by 4 bases, with 16 bases between the two germline ends. The CDR3 contains 15 residues. CDR3 amino acids: CASSTIDLDSYGYTF. The CDR3 nucleotides are TGTGCCAGTAGTACTATCGACCTTGATAGCTATGGCTACACCTTC.

The genes are TRBV24-1 and TRBJ2-3; D gene ambiguous. CDR3 size: 13 residues. V was cut by 4 bases and J by 2 bases, with 6 bases left in between. From germline, CDR1 is KGHDR and CDR2 SFDVKD. The CDR3 nucleotides read TGTGCCACCAGTGACATAGCCACAGATACGCAGTATTTT. Amino acid sequence: CATSDIATDTQYF.

This clonotype was detected ten times or more. The chain is built from TRBV29-1 and TRBJ1-1; D is possibly TRBD1 (5 bases). Germline CDR1 and CDR2: SQVTM and ANQGSEA. V was trimmed by 3 bases and J by 6 bases, leaving 11 bases between them. The CDR3 spans 12 residues. CDR3: CSVEQGRAEAFF. In nucleotides, the CDR3 is TGCAGCGTTGAGCAGGGAAGGGCTGAAGCTTTCTTT.

This clonotype was detected many times. This chain links TRBV11-3 with TRBJ1-1; D gene ambiguous. Germline loops: CDR1 SGHNT, CDR2 YENEEA. The CDR3 runs to 14 residues. Between the trimmed V and J ends, which lost 0 bases and 1 base, there was a span of 6 bases. CDR3 nucleotides: TGTGCCAGCAGCTTAGAAAAGGGGAACACTGAAGCTTTCTTT. As protein: CASSLEKGNTEAFF.

Concerning this clonotype itself: With a much larger clone just one base away, this may be a read error. The conserved phenylalanine or tryptophan is not found at the CDR3 terminus, so this likely reflects a read error. The chain recombines TRBV9 with TRBJ2-5; 7 bases match TRBD2. With V trimmed by 4 bases and J by 5 bases, 11 bases remained unmatched. Per germline, CDR1 SGDLS and CDR2 YYNGEE. The CDR3 covers 15 residues. The CDR3 is CASSRLGGPGETQYV. CDR3 bases: TGTGCCAGCAGCCGGTTGGGAGGGCCGGGGGAGACCCAGTACGTC.

With regard to this clonotype: This may be a read error: a much more frequent sequence differs by one nucleotide. This sequence joins TRBV7-9 and TRBJ2-5, with TRBD1 identical over 10 bases. With 0 bases clipped from V and 7 bases from J, the junction kept 11 bases outside the gene matches. This CDR3 is built from 17 residues. Germline V gene lookup returns CDR1 SEHNR and CDR2 FQNEAQ (reference sequence). CDR3 residues: CASSLAGTGELEVTQYF. Here the CDR3 DNA reads TGTGCCAGCAGCTTAGCCGGGACAGGGGAGTTGGAGGTGACCCAGTACTTC.

This clonotype was observed a few times. V gene TRBV11-1 combines with J gene TRBJ2-2; 9 bases map to TRBD1. V lost 5 bases to trimming and J lost 6 bases; unmatched junction nucleotides: 4. Germline V gene data show CDR1 as SGHAT and CDR2 as FQDESV (reference sequence). The CDR3 totals 14 residues. CDR3 DNA: TGTGCCAGCAGCACAACAGGGGGCCCCGGGGAGCTGTTTTTT. Encoded protein: CASSTTGGPGELFF.

This clonotype was counted at least ten times. V and J are TRBV6-2 or TRBV6-3 and TRBJ1-1, with D uncertain. The CDR3 is made up of 14 amino acids. Trimming removed 1 base at V and 0 bases at J, with 6 bases between. Germline-derived CDR1 and CDR2 are MNHEY and SVGEGT. The CDR3, as DNA: TGTGCCAGCAGTTACTTCCGGATGAACACTGAAGCTTTCTTT. Amino acids: CASSYFRMNTEAFF.

The chain has TRBV29-1 and TRBJ1-1; D gene uncertain. Per the germline V gene, CDR1 is SQVTM and CDR2 is ANQGSEA. Trimming pared 6 bases from V and 5 bases from J, leaving 7 bases between. The CDR3 has 10 residues. The CDR3 is CSVGRTEAFF. For the CDR3, the DNA is TGCAGCGTCGGGAGGACTGAAGCTTTCTTT.

In its sample, this clonotype was seen many times. The rearrangement uses TRBV11-2 and TRBJ1-1; D is undetermined. Germline values: CDR1 SGHAT, CDR2 FQNNGV. V was trimmed by 1 base and J by 7 bases, leaving 10 bases between them. The CDR3 sequence is 13 residues long. CDR3: CASSLAEAIEAFF. CDR3 DNA sequence: TGTGCCAGCAGCTTAGCGGAGGCCATTGAAGCTTTCTTT.

Concerning this clonotype itself: A single base separates this from a much larger clone, so it may be a read error. CDR3 sequence: CASSWGQGEGTQYF. CDR3 nucleotide sequence: TGTGCCAGCAGCTGGGGACAGGGGGAAGGGACCCAGTACTTC. V and J are TRBV12-3 or TRBV12-4 and TRBJ2-5; 11 bases match TRBD1. The CDR3 runs 14 residues. V shed 6 bases and J 7 bases; nucleotides not matched to a gene: 7.

The V call is TRBV7-9, the J call TRBJ2-7; 12 nucleotides agree with TRBD1. This CDR3 region has 15 residues. V trimming: 4 bases; J trimming: 4 bases; junction bases outside the gene matches: 5. CDR1 SEHNR and CDR2 FQNEAQ come from the germline V gene (reference sequence). CDR3 sequence: CASSSGTGGEYEQYF. CDR3 sequence (DNA): TGTGCCAGCAGCTCAGGGACAGGGGGCGAGTACGAGCAGTACTTC.

The chain carries TRBV7-2 and TRBJ1-2; a weak D match, TRBD1 (6 bases). The V and J ends lost 1 base and 9 bases respectively, with 15 bases between them. The germline V gene encodes CDR1 SGHTA and CDR2 FQGNSA. The CDR3 covers 14 residues. The CDR3, as DNA: TGTGCCAGCAGCTTAGGGACGGGGGCGGATAGCTACACCTTC. Translated, it gives CASSLGTGADSYTF.

The chain couples TRBV6-5 to TRBJ1-1, with 7 bases fitting TRBD1. V lost 0 bases and J lost 1; bases outside the gene matches: 11. Germline V gene sequence: CDR1 MNHEY, CDR2 SVGAGI. This CDR3 has 18 amino acids. CDR3 in amino acids: CASSYSRNPRGKNTEAFF. The CDR3, as DNA: TGTGCCAGCAGTTACTCGAGGAATCCCAGGGGGAAGAACACTGAAGCTTTCTTT.

This clonotype was detected a few times. The chain is built from TRBV12-3 or TRBV12-4 and TRBJ2-7; possible D gene TRBD1, 6 bases. V was pared by 6 bases and J by 4 bases, with 19 bases between. This CDR3 spans 15 amino acids. The CDR3 here is CASSSTGRKLYEQYF. The CDR3 nucleotides read TGTGCCAGCAGCTCGACAGGTCGCAAACTTTACGAGCAGTACTTC.

The chain recombines TRBV6-2 or TRBV6-3 with TRBJ1-1, with D possibly TRBD1 on 5 matching bases. The germline V gene encodes CDR1 MNHEY and CDR2 SVGEGT. The CDR3 consists of 14 residues. The ends were cut back, 2 bases at V and 4 bases at J, with 11 bases in the middle. The CDR3 nucleotides are TGTGCCAGCAGTTACAGAATCGGGGGCACTGAAGCTTTCTTT. This encodes CASSYRIGGTEAFF.

This clonotype was seen at least ten times. In DNA form, the CDR3 reads TGTGCCAGCAGCTTAGGACAGACGAACACTGAAGCTTTCTTT. Translation: CASSLGQTNTEAFF. The rearrangement uses TRBV6-1 and TRBJ1-1, with TRBD1 as a possible D gene (6 bases). Germline CDR1 and CDR2: MNHNS and SASEGT. Trimming cost V 6 bases and J 1 base, with 12 bases left between them. The CDR3 extends over 14 amino acids.

V is TRBV19 and J is TRBJ2-5; D remains unclear. The CDR3 totals 16 residues. The V end was cut by 2 bases, the J end by 9 bases, with 22 bases between. From germline, CDR1 is LNHDA and CDR2 SQIVND (reference sequence). The CDR3 bases are TGTGCCAGTAGTATACTAGGCCGCGATAGCAATCAGCCCCAGTACTTC. Its protein product is CASSILGRDSNQPQYF.